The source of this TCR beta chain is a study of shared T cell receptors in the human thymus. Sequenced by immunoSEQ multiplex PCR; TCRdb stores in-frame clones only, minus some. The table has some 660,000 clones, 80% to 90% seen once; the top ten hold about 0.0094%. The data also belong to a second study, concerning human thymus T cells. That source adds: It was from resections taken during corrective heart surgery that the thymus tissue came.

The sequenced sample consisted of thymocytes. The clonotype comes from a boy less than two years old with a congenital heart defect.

The CDR3 protein is CASSSSGQGQNQPQHF. The CDR3 DNA reads TGTGCCAGCAGTTCCTCTGGACAGGGGCAAAATCAGCCCCAGCATTTT. The chain links TRBV28 to TRBJ1-5; the match to TRBD1 covers 9 bases. Germline V lookup: CDR1 MDHEN, CDR2 SYDVKM. CDR3 length: 16 amino acids. V was clipped by 4 bases and J by 4 bases; unmatched bases: 8.